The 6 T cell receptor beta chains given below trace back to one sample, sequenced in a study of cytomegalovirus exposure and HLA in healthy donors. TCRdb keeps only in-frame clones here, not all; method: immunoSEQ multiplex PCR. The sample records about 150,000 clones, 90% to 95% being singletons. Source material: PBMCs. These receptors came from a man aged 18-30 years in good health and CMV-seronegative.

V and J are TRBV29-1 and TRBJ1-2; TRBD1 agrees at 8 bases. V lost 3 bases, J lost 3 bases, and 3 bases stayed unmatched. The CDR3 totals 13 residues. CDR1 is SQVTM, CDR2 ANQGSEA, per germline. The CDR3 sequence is CSVDTGGDYGYTF. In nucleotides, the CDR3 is TGCAGCGTTGACACAGGGGGGGACTATGGCTACACCTTC.

The DNA of the CDR3 is TGCGCCAGCAGAGAATCGCAGGGGGCGAACTATGGCTACACCTTC. Protein sequence: CASRESQGANYGYTF. This chain links TRBV5-1 with TRBJ1-2, with 8 positions matching TRBD1. This CDR3 has 15 amino acids. V lost 5 bases, J lost 2 bases, and 8 bases stayed unmatched. Germline V gives CDR1 SGHRS, CDR2 YFSETQ.

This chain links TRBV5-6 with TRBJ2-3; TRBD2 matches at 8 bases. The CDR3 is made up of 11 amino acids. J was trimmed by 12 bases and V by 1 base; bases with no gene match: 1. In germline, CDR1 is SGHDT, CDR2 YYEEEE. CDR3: CASSLREGQYF. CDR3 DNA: TGTGCCAGCAGCTTGCGGGAGGGCCAGTATTTT.

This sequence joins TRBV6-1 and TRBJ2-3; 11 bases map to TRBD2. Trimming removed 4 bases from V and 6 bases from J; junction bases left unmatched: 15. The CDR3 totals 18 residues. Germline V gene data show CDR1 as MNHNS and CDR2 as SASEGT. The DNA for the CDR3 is TGTGCCAGCAGTGCAACTCTCCCGGCACTAGCGGGGGAGGATACGCAGTATTTT. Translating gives CASSATLPALAGEDTQYF.

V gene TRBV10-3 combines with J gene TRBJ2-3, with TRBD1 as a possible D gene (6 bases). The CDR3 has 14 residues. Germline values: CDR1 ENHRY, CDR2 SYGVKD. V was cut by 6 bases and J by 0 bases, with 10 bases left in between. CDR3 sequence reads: CAISLDSSTDTQYF. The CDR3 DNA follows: TGTGCCATCAGCCTGGACAGTAGCACAGATACGCAGTATTTT.

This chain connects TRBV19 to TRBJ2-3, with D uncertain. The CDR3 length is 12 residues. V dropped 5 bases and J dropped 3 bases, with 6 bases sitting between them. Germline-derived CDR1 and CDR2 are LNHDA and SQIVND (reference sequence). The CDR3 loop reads CASSHRTDTQYF. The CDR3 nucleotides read TGTGCCAGTAGTCACCGGACAGATACGCAGTATTTT.